These 16 T cell receptor beta chains originate from one sample sequenced in a study of blood T cell repertoires in COVID-19. Method: immunoSEQ multiplex PCR; TCRdb's copy keeps in-frame clones and lacks some. The table has some 290,000 clones, roughly 90% seen once. The sequenced sample was PBMCs or T cells enriched from blood (not recorded which). The source is a woman between 25 and 40 years old who had been exposed to COVID-19.

This clone appeared a single time. The chain employs TRBV5-1 and TRBJ2-3; possibly TRBD1 for D (5 bases). Germline V gives CDR1 SGHRS, CDR2 YFSETQ. Trimming cost V 2 bases and J 5 bases, with 18 bases left between them. The CDR3 is 16 residues long. DNA of the CDR3: TGCGCCAGCAGCTTCTTTGTATTAGGGGTGGAAGATACGCAGTATTTT. Its translation: CASSFFVLGVEDTQYF. The full variable domain, in which reference TRBV5-1 and TRBJ2-3 provide the parts outside the CDR3, is KAGVTQTPRYLIKTRGQQVTLSCSPISGHRSVSWYQQTPGQGLQFLFEYFSETQRNKGNFPGRFSGRQFSNSRSEMNVSTLELGDSALYLCASSFFVLGVEDTQYFGPGTRLTVL.

The chain uses TRBV5-4 and TRBJ1-1; D is possibly TRBD1 (5 bases). V was cut by 0 bases and J by 5 bases, with 11 bases left in between. Per germline, CDR1 SGHNT and CDR2 YYREEE (reference sequence). The CDR3 runs 14 residues. The DNA for the CDR3 is TGTGCCAGCAGCTTGGATCAGGGAATGACTGAAGCTTTCTTT. Translated, it gives CASSLDQGMTEAFF.

This clone showed up just a few times. The V gene is TRBV5-1, the J gene TRBJ1-6, with D possibly TRBD1 on 6 matching bases. The CDR3 covers 14 residues. The V gene lost 5 bases and the J gene lost 4 bases, with 10 bases spanning the gap. The germline V gene has CDR1 SGHRS and CDR2 YFSETQ. Here the CDR3 reads CASSEQGYNSPLHF. The CDR3 region has the DNA TGCGCCAGCAGTGAGCAGGGGTATAATTCACCCCTCCACTTT.

The chain uses TRBV29-1 and TRBJ1-2, with a weak D call TRBD1 (5 bases). The CDR3 extends over 13 amino acids. Germline lookup yields CDR1 SQVTM and CDR2 ANQGSEA. Trimming removed 6 bases from V and 3 bases from J, with 14 bases in between. CDR3 nucleotide sequence: TGCAGCGTCGGACTAAAGACAGACTATGGCTACACCTTC. This sequence encodes CSVGLKTDYGYTF.

The rearrangement joins TRBV29-1 to TRBJ1-1; a weak D match, TRBD1 (5 bases). Trimming shortened V by 3 bases and J by 7 bases, and 18 bases separated the two germline ends. This CDR3 contains 14 residues. The germline V gene has CDR1 SQVTM and CDR2 ANQGSEA. This CDR3 reads CSVEGQVDDLEAFF. The CDR3 coding sequence is TGCAGCGTTGAGGGGCAGGTTGACGACCTTGAAGCTTTCTTT.

This clone was counted once. The V call is TRBV29-1, the J call TRBJ2-1; perhaps TRBD2 as D (6 bases). The CDR3 totals 14 residues. Germline values: CDR1 SQVTM, CDR2 ANQGSEA. Trimming stripped 2 bases from V and 3 bases from J, with 11 bases between. CDR3 DNA sequence: TGCAGCGTTGAAAACCGGGAGTTCTACAATGAGCAGTTCTTC. Protein product: CSVENREFYNEQFF.

The J gene is TRBJ1-6, the V gene TRBV3-1 (or the pseudogene TRBV3-2); no clear D gene. V lost 1 base, J lost 11 bases, and 9 bases lay in between. This CDR3 spans 13 amino acids. The V gene's germline CDR1 is LGHDT and CDR2 YNNKEL (reference sequence). CDR3: CASSQVSRTPLHF. The CDR3 DNA reads TGTGCCAGCAGCCAAGTTTCTAGGACACCCCTCCACTTT.

V and J are TRBV27 and TRBJ2-7; D ambiguous. V lost 1 base, J lost 1 base, and 5 bases lay in between. CDR3 length: 13 residues. CDR1 and CDR2 (germline): MNHEY, SMNVEV (reference sequence). The CDR3 DNA reads as TGTGCCAGCAGTTTATTCCAGTCCTACGAGCAGTACTTC. Translated, it gives CASSLFQSYEQYF.

V usage is TRBV4-2 and J usage is TRBJ2-1; 14 bases fit TRBD2. Trimming took 4 bases from V and 4 from J; bases not matched to a gene: 6. CDR1 and CDR2 from the germline V gene are LGHNA and YNFKEQ. The CDR3 runs 17 residues. CDR3 coding DNA: TGTGCCAGCAGCCTGACTAGCGGGGGGGCCCGATACAATGAGCAGTTCTTC. It specifies CASSLTSGGARYNEQFF.

The CDR3 nucleotides are TGTGCCAGCAGCGCCGCGGGGGGCTATGGCTACACCTTC. It codes for CASSAAGGYGYTF. V and J are TRBV11-2 and TRBJ1-2, with D possibly TRBD1 on 5 matching bases. The CDR3 totals 13 residues. Trimming left V 5 bases short and J 4 bases short, with 11 bases between. Germline V gives CDR1 SGHAT, CDR2 FQNNGV.

This chain's CDR3 is CASSPSNQGAAYNSPLHF. In DNA form, the CDR3 reads TGTGCCAGCTCACCATCAAATCAGGGGGCGGCGTATAATTCACCCCTCCACTTT. V and J are TRBV18 and TRBJ1-6, with 8 bases aligning to TRBD1. Germline V gene data show CDR1 as KGHSH and CDR2 as LQKENI. V trimming: 2 bases; J trimming: 4 bases; junction bases outside the gene matches: 10. The CDR3 has 18 amino acids.

The V call is TRBV18, the J call TRBJ1-1; tentative D call: TRBD1 (5 bases). The CDR3 sequence is 12 residues long. With 3 bases removed from V and 12 bases from J, the gap between germline ends came to 14 bases. Germline V lookup: CDR1 KGHSH, CDR2 LQKENI. The CDR3 DNA reads TGTGCCAGCTCACCGGATTGGGGGGTAACTTTCTTT. As protein: CASSPDWGVTFF.

This chain connects TRBV5-5 to TRBJ2-7, with 8 bases matching TRBD2. Germline trimming cut 3 bases from V and 6 bases from J; bases unmatched to any gene: 8. This CDR3 is built from 14 residues. Germline V lookup: CDR1 SGHKS, CDR2 YYEKEE (reference sequence). For the CDR3, the DNA is TGTGCCAGCAGCTCCGGGACTAGGGCAGGCGAGCAGTACTTC. The encoded protein is CASSSGTRAGEQYF.

This chain links TRBV4-1 with TRBJ1-1, with TRBD1 matching over 7 bases. Trimming removed 2 bases from V and 10 bases from J; junction bases left unmatched: 16. CDR3 length equals 16 residues. Germline loops: CDR1 MGHRA, CDR2 YSYEKL. CDR3 bases: TGCGCCAGCAGCCAACCCCACGACAGGGTGAGTGCAGGAGCTTTCTTT. It is translated as CASSQPHDRVSAGAFF.

The chain combines TRBV5-6 with TRBJ1-6, with 7 bases that match TRBD1. V shed 0 bases, J shed 10 bases, and the junction held 10 bases outside the gene matches. The CDR3 is 16 amino acids. Per the germline V gene, CDR1 is SGHDT and CDR2 is YYEEEE. The DNA of the CDR3 is TGTGCCAGCAGCTTGGGAGGGTCAGGGGGATCCTCACCCCTCCACTTT. Protein product: CASSLGGSGGSSPLHF.

The chain links TRBV11-2 to TRBJ2-7; 7 bases are shared with TRBD1. The CDR3 has 15 amino acids. After removal of 1 base from V and 2 bases from J, the junction contained 5 bases not matched to a gene. Germline CDR1 reads SGHAT; CDR2 reads FQNNGV. The CDR3 loop is CASSLALGGAYEQYF. The CDR3 nucleotides are TGTGCCAGCAGCTTAGCTTTAGGGGGCGCCTACGAGCAGTACTTC. The full variable domain, completed using reference TRBV11-2 and TRBJ2-7, is EAGVAQSPRYKIIEKRQSVAFWCNPISGHATLYWYQQILGQGPKLLIQFQNNGVVDDSQLPKDRFSAERLKGVDSTLKIQPAKLEDSAVYLCASSLALGGAYEQYFGPGTRLTVT.